This record looks at one TCR beta chain sequence and its context. Everyone who took part was 18 to 89 years old, and they came from about 25 US areas. As originally analysed: Estimation of nucleated cell counts relied on the amplification of reference gene primers. The method was immunoSEQ multiplex PCR; TCRdb's version includes in-frame clones alone and lacks a portion of them. For V, J and clone size, that table is used; D and trimming come from the DNA. The sample has about 200,000 clones; roughly 90% are singletons. The data derive from a study of blood T cell repertoires in COVID-19. The TCR was taken from a woman in her 30s who had been exposed to COVID-19. Sequenced input: PBMCs or T cells enriched from blood (not recorded which).

Here the CDR3 reads CASSPGQGSNTIYF. Here the CDR3 DNA reads TGTGCCAGCTCACCGGGCCAGGGGTCGAACACCATATATTTT. The rearrangement links TRBV18 to TRBJ1-3; D is possibly TRBD1 (6 bases). The V and J ends lost 3 bases and 7 bases respectively, with 13 bases between them. The germline gives CDR1 KGHSH, CDR2 LQKENI. CDR3 length equals 14 residues.